This T cell receptor beta chain was observed in a study of T cells in Graves' hyperthyroidism and ophthalmopathy. Across the study: The blood sample was taken at first diagnosis, before treatment began. Broader study findings: From stable hyperthyroidism, ophthalmopathy was set apart by a 13 V-J model.

This clonotype was seen repeatedly, ten times or more. Its antigen is not identified. Germline-derived CDR1 and CDR2 are MNHEY and SVGEGT. The CDR3 has 15 residues. After removal of 6 bases from V and 4 bases from J, the junction contained 7 bases not matched to a gene. The diagnoses drew upon clinical symptoms, serum thyroxine and TRAb, thyroid ultrasound and orbital computed tomography. Amplification targeted TCR beta CDR3 regions from RNA transcripts. Initially, a first-round RT-PCR of the TCR CDR3 employed the HTBI primer set. TCRdb re-called the multiplex PCR reads through MiXCR, storing one row per CDR3 protein. The top ten hold less than 9% of the sample, which has about 590,000 distinct CDR3 sequences, approximately 15% seen once.

The sequencing input was blood. The chain uses TRBV6-2 or TRBV6-3 and TRBJ2-7; TRBD1 aligns across 12 bases. This TCR was sampled from a woman under 30 with Graves' ophthalmopathy. Here the CDR3 DNA reads TGTGCCAGCAGGCGTCCGGGACAGGGGGCTTACGAGCAGTACTTC. It codes for CASRRPGQGAYEQYF.